A selection of T cell receptor beta chains follows, all from one sample in a study of blood T cells in healthy people across ages. TCRdb redid the calling of the 5' RACE reads with MiXCR, one entry per CDR3 protein. The data hold a few hundred thousand distinct CDR3 sequences, with 27% observed a single time. In addition, the sample was reused for a study of T cells of mothers and their children.

The sequenced sample was blood. Receptors were obtained from a boy between 2 and 10 years old in good health. CDR3s include the opening cysteine and the closing phenylalanine or tryptophan. D genes are given only for firm matches. Some rows have no size entry. The others give once, few or many, or a class for an expanded clone.

clone_size j_call v_call d_call cdr3_nt cdr3_aa
few TRBJ1-4 TRBV29-1 TRBD1 TGCAGCGTTACCGGGACAGAACATAATGAAAAACTGTTTTTT CSVTGTEHNEKLFF
NA TRBJ2-1 TRBV2 NA TGTGCCAGCAGGGACACCGCGGGGTTCCTCGTTTTGTTCTTC CASRDTAGFLVLFF
NA TRBJ2-1 TRBV2 NA TGTGCCAGCAGATCCGCTTACACTAGCATGCATGAGCAGTTCTTC CASRSAYTSMHEQFF
once TRBJ1-1 TRBV2 TRBD1 TGTGCCAGTAGTTACAGGGGAGTGGACACTGAAGCTTTCTTT CASSYRGVDTEAFF
few TRBJ2-1 TRBV6-5 NA TGTGCCAGCAGTTACGCCCACTCCCATGAGCAGTTCTTC CASSYAHSHEQFF
NA TRBJ2-1 TRBV5-1 NA TGCGCCAGCAGCTTCGGGAGTCAAGACAATGGGCAGTTCTTC CASSFGSQDNGQFF
NA TRBJ2-7 TRBV10-1 NA TGCGCCAATATACTACCGGGCCTCCGCGCCGAGCAGTACTTC CANILPGLRAEQYF
NA TRBJ2-5 TRBV7-9 NA TGTGCCAGCAGCTTAGTAACGGGGGAAGAGACCCAGTACTTC CASSLVTGEETQYF
NA TRBJ2-7 TRBV30 NA TGTGCCTGGAGTAGCGGACCATTCTACGAGCAGTACTTC CAWSSGPFYEQYF
NA TRBJ1-1 TRBV20-1 NA TGCAGTGCCCAAAAGGGGGGGGCATCCACTGAAGCTTTCTTT CSAQKGGASTEAFF
NA TRBJ2-1 TRBV5-1 TRBD1 TGCGCCAGCAGCAGACAGGGTAGGAATGAGCAGTTCTTC CASSRQGRNEQFF
NA TRBJ2-7 TRBV14 NA TGTGCCAGCAGCCATGCTTTCTACGAGCAGTACTTC CASSHAFYEQYF
few TRBJ1-3 TRBV6-5 NA TGTGCCAGCAGTTACCGTCAAAGGGACACCATATATTTT CASSYRQRDTIYF
NA TRBJ2-3 TRBV12-3/TRBV12-4 NA TGTGCCAGCAGTCCCTCGAGGCTCCCCCCCACAGATACGCAGTATTTT CASSPSRLPPTDTQYF
NA TRBJ2-1 TRBV29-1 NA TGCAGCGTTGAAGAGCGGGGCCGAGGGGATGAGCAGTTCTTC CSVEERGRGDEQFF
NA TRBJ2-3 TRBV10-2 NA TGCGCCAGCAGTGGGGGCGGATGGTACACAGATACGCAGTATTTT CASSGGGWYTDTQYF
NA TRBJ2-1 TRBV27 TRBD2 TGTGCCAGCAGTTCCAAACTAGCGGGACGCCCCGCTGAGCAGTTCTTC CASSSKLAGRPAEQFF
few TRBJ2-5 TRBV20-1 NA TGCAGTGCCGGACCCGGGTCCCAAGAGACCCAGTACTTC CSAGPGSQETQYF
few TRBJ2-4 TRBV4-2 NA TGTGCCAGCAGCCAAGAGGCCAGGGAAAACATTCAGTACTTC CASSQEARENIQYF
NA TRBJ1-5 TRBV12-3/TRBV12-4 NA TGTGCCAGCACCATGGGGAATCAGCCCCAGCATTTT CASTMGNQPQHF
few TRBJ1-6 TRBV12-3/TRBV12-4 NA TGTGCCAGCAGTTTAAGAGATAATTCACCCCTCCACTTT CASSLRDNSPLHF
few TRBJ2-1 TRBV24-1 NA TGTGCCACCAGTGATTATGGGGGGACTGAGCAGTTCTTC CATSDYGGTEQFF
once TRBJ1-1 TRBV5-1 TRBD1 TGCGCCAGCAGCAGGACAGGCTGGATGGAAGCTTTCTTT CASSRTGWMEAFF
NA TRBJ1-5 TRBV20-1 TRBD1 TGCAGTGCTGGAGGACAGGGCGAATGGCAGCCCCAGCATTTT CSAGGQGEWQPQHF
NA TRBJ2-5 TRBV20-1 TRBD1 TGCAGTGCTAGAGATCCTGAGGGGGCAAGAAAGACCCAGTACTTC CSARDPEGARKTQYF
few TRBJ1-1 TRBV20-1 NA TGCAGTGCTAGAGAAGGGGCGCTGAACACTGAAGCTTTCTTT CSAREGALNTEAFF
NA TRBJ1-5 TRBV6-2/TRBV6-3 NA TGTGCCAGCAGTTACCTCCCCATACAGGGTTATCAGCCCCAGCATTTT CASSYLPIQGYQPQHF
NA TRBJ1-1 TRBV12-3/TRBV12-4 NA TGTGCCAGCAGTCGCCGGGACAATCAGCAAGCTTTCTTT CASSRRDNQQAFF
few TRBJ1-4 TRBV25-1 NA TGTGCCAGCAGTGTCGGGGGACGGGAAAAACTGTTTTTT CASSVGGREKLFF
few TRBJ1-1 TRBV19 NA TGTGCCAGCAGGACAGCGGGTGAAGCTTTCTTT CASRTAGEAFF
few TRBJ1-4 TRBV12-3/TRBV12-4 TRBD1 TGTGCCAGCAGTTTTGAAGGAGGACAGGGAAATGAAAAACTGTTTTTT CASSFEGGQGNEKLFF
few TRBJ2-7 TRBV28 TRBD2 TGTGCCAGCAGTCACGGGACTAGCAGCTACGAGCAGTACTTC CASSHGTSSYEQYF
NA TRBJ2-7 TRBV6-5 TRBD1 TGTGCCAGCAGTCCCCGGGACAGGGATTACTACGAGCAGTACTTC CASSPRDRDYYEQYF
NA TRBJ2-7 TRBV7-9 NA TGTGCCAGCAGCTTAGCGGGAGGGACAGGCGAGCAGTACTTC CASSLAGGTGEQYF
NA TRBJ1-5 TRBV6-2/TRBV6-3 NA TGTGCCAGCACTCGCCGGGCCAGCCCGATATCTAGCAATCAGCCCCAGCATTTT CASTRRASPISSNQPQHF
NA TRBJ2-6 TRBV28 TRBD2 TGTGCCAGCAGTTTAAGAGCGGGGTCTGGGGCCAACGTCCTGACTTTC CASSLRAGSGANVLTF
NA TRBJ2-3 TRBV5-1 TRBD1 TGCGCCAGCAGCTTGGTACCCGGGACAGGGGGCCCAGATACGCAGTATTTT CASSLVPGTGGPDTQYF
few TRBJ2-1 TRBV29-1 TRBD1 TGCAGCGTTACCGGGACAGGGGTGTCCTCTGAGCAGTTCTTC CSVTGTGVSSEQFF
NA TRBJ2-5 TRBV6-1 TRBD1 TGTGCCAGCAATTCACAGGGGCGAGAGACCCAGTACTTC CASNSQGRETQYF
many TRBJ2-3 TRBV28 NA TGTGCCAGCAGTTTCTTAGCAGATACGCAGTATTTT CASSFLADTQYF
few TRBJ2-1 TRBV6-5 NA TGTGCCAGCAGTTACTCGTTCCTAGCCAATTACAATGAGCAGTTCTTC CASSYSFLANYNEQFF
NA TRBJ1-4 TRBV7-2 TRBD1 TGTGCCAGCAGCTTAGCGCTGGGACAGCGGGAGAATGAAAAACTGTTTTTT CASSLALGQRENEKLFF
NA TRBJ1-2 TRBV5-1 TRBD1 TGCGCCAGCAGCCCAAGAGGACAGGTCCAAGATCGCTACACCTTC CASSPRGQVQDRYTF
few TRBJ2-3 TRBV12-3/TRBV12-4 NA TGTGCCAGCAGTTTGAGAGGGACGGGGCCAGATACGCAGTATTTT CASSLRGTGPDTQYF
NA TRBJ1-2 TRBV5-5 NA TGTGCCAGCAGCTCACCCTCAGGGTGGGGCTACACCTTC CASSSPSGWGYTF
few TRBJ2-3 TRBV29-1 NA TGCAGCGCCAGGACTATGGGGCCAGATACGCAGTATTTT CSARTMGPDTQYF
medium-sized TRBJ2-2 TRBV7-7 TRBD2 TGTGCCAGCAGCTTAGAGACTAGCGGGGCGAACACCGGGGAGCTGTTTTTT CASSLETSGANTGELFF
few TRBJ2-5 TRBV12-3/TRBV12-4 NA TGTGCCAGCAGCCGAGAGCCCGAGACCCAGTACTTC CASSREPETQYF
few TRBJ2-1 TRBV11-2 TRBD2 TGTGCCAGCAGCTTAGGGGCTAGCGGGACCCACGAGCAGTTCTTC CASSLGASGTHEQFF
few TRBJ1-1 TRBV5-1 NA TGCGCCAGCAGCCCGGCCCGGGGATTGACGAACACTGAAGCTTTCTTT CASSPARGLTNTEAFF
NA TRBJ2-5 TRBV20-1 NA TGCAGTGCTATTGTAAGCAGGGAAGAGACCCAGTACTTC CSAIVSREETQYF
few TRBJ2-4 TRBV20-1 TRBD2 TGCAGTGCTAGAGGCCCCACTAGCGGGATGAGGGCCAAAAACATTCAGTACTTC CSARGPTSGMRAKNIQYF
NA TRBJ1-1 TRBV20-1 TRBD1 TGCAGTGCAGTGACAGGGGGCGTGAACACTGAAGCTTTCTTT CSAVTGGVNTEAFF
NA TRBJ2-6 TRBV7-2 TRBD1 TGTGCCAGCAGCTTAGGGGCTGGACAGGGCCAACCTGGGGCCAACGTCCTGACTTTC CASSLGAGQGQPGANVLTF
few TRBJ2-5 TRBV19 NA TGTGCCAGTAGTATACAAGGGTCCAAGACCCAGTACTTC CASSIQGSKTQYF